Each of the 21 T cell receptor beta chains below was sequenced from the same sample in a study of CD8 T cells in ankylosing spondylitis. A single record per CDR3 protein comes from TCRdb applying MiXCR to the 5' RACE reads. The data hold some 700,000 distinct CDR3 sequences, with 15% to 20% observed a single time. Notes on the study in general: Ankylosing spondylitis blood appeared to carry a characteristic TCR beta motif of roughly 8 highly homologous variants.

The antigens of these receptors remain unknown. Sequencing used blood, either unsorted or a sorted T cell fraction (not recorded which). These receptors were obtained from a male donor with ankylosing spondylitis.

There are a few counts of this clonotype. The chain links TRBV4-1 to TRBJ1-2; 9 bases agree with TRBD1. The CDR3 runs to 14 residues. Germline V gives CDR1 MGHRA, CDR2 YSYEKL. V lost 4 bases to trimming and J lost 8 bases; unmatched junction nucleotides: 8. The chain's CDR3 is CASSPGQGLWGYTF. DNA of the CDR3: TGCGCCAGCAGCCCGGGACAGGGACTATGGGGCTACACCTTC.

The CDR3 is CASSSSPTGRNSPLHF. The CDR3 nucleotides are TGTGCCAGCAGCTCCAGTCCGACAGGGCGTAATTCACCCCTCCACTTT. The chain is built from TRBV12-3 or TRBV12-4 and TRBJ1-6; the match to TRBD1 covers 7 bases. The CDR3 has 16 residues. V lost 6 bases, J lost 6 bases, and 11 bases stayed unmatched.

This chain connects TRBV6-2 or TRBV6-3 to TRBJ1-5, with D hard to call. The CDR3 sequence is 17 residues long. Germline values: CDR1 MNHEY, CDR2 SVGEGT. The V end lost 0 bases, the J end lost 1 base, and 13 bases lay between the germline ends. The CDR3 reads CASSYSASWSSNQPQHF. The CDR3 DNA reads as TGTGCCAGCAGTTACTCTGCGTCCTGGTCGAGCAATCAGCCCCAGCATTTT.

The V call is TRBV29-1, the J call TRBJ2-3; D is undetermined. This CDR3 has 13 residues. The germline CDR1 and CDR2 sequences are SQVTM and ANQGSEA. Trimming took 3 bases from V and 2 from J, leaving 9 bases between them. The CDR3 here is CSVERPPTDTQYF. In nucleotides, the CDR3 is TGCAGCGTTGAGAGACCACCCACAGATACGCAGTATTTT.

This sequence joins TRBV6-1 and TRBJ1-5; D is unclear. V was cut by 8 bases and J by 3 bases, with 11 bases left in between. This CDR3 has 13 residues. Germline V gene lookup returns CDR1 MNHNS and CDR2 SASEGT. The CDR3 DNA follows: TGTGCCAGCTCCTCACAGACCAATCAGCCCCAGCATTTT. This encodes CASSSQTNQPQHF.

The V gene is TRBV6-5, the J gene TRBJ1-6, with D tentatively TRBD1 (5 bases). This CDR3 spans 14 amino acids. Trimming cost V 1 base and J 8 bases, with 9 bases left between them. Per the germline V gene, CDR1 is MNHEY and CDR2 is SVGAGI. In DNA, the CDR3 is TGTGCCAGCAGTTACTGGGACGGTGATTCACCCCTCCACTTT. This encodes CASSYWDGDSPLHF.

Only a few counts were recorded for this clonotype. This rearrangement joins TRBV2 to TRBJ2-2, with 11 nucleotides matching TRBD2. Looked up from germline, CDR1 is SNHLY and CDR2 is FYNNEI. The CDR3 length is 16 residues. V was clipped by 4 bases and J by 3 bases; unmatched bases: 4. The DNA for the CDR3 is TGTGCCAGCAGTGGCCTTAGCGGGAGGGACACCGGGGAGCTGTTTTTT. Protein product: CASSGLSGRDTGELFF.

This clonotype was observed a few times. The chain is built from TRBV4-1 and TRBJ2-3; either TRBD1 or TRBD2 may fit D (5 bases each). This CDR3 comprises 14 residues. Trimming took 1 base from V and 6 from J, leaving 11 bases between them. Germline lookup yields CDR1 MGHRA and CDR2 YSYEKL. The chain's CDR3 is CASSQVGGYDTQYF. The CDR3 DNA sequence: TGCGCCAGCAGCCAAGTTGGGGGTTATGATACGCAGTATTTT.

The genes are TRBV11-2 and TRBJ1-1; TRBD1 aligns across 9 bases. There are 14 residues in the CDR3. CDR1 SGHAT and CDR2 FQNNGV come from the germline V gene. Unmatched junction bases numbered 5, after V lost 5 bases and J lost 4 bases. For the CDR3, the DNA is TGTGCCAGCAGCCGACAGGGGGATGCCACTGAAGCTTTCTTT. This sequence encodes CASSRQGDATEAFF.

V usage is TRBV6-2 or TRBV6-3 and J usage is TRBJ1-1; D ambiguous. Germline V lookup: CDR1 MNHEY, CDR2 SVGEGT. Trimming pared 6 bases from V and 0 bases from J, leaving 17 bases between. The CDR3 has 16 residues. The CDR3 DNA is TGTGCCAGCAGGCCTGTTTCCCATTCGATGAACACTGAAGCTTTCTTT. Amino acid sequence: CASRPVSHSMNTEAFF.

The V gene is TRBV7-2, the J gene TRBJ1-6; 8 nucleotides match TRBD1. The germline gives CDR1 SGHTA, CDR2 FQGNSA. The CDR3 has 14 residues. V lost 5 bases and J lost 7; bases outside the gene matches: 4. CDR3 protein: CASSNRQGNSPLHF. The DNA for the CDR3 is TGTGCCAGCAGCAACCGACAGGGGAATTCACCCCTCCACTTT. The full variable domain, with the rest looked up from reference TRBV7-2 and TRBJ1-6, is GAGVSQSPSNKVTEKGKDVELRCDPISGHTALYWYRQSLGQGLEFLIYFQGNSAPDKSGLPSDRFSAERTGGSVSTLTIQRTQQEDSAVYLCASSNRQGNSPLHFGNGTRLTVT.

Ten or more counts support this clonotype. This rearrangement joins TRBV20-1 to TRBJ2-5, with a weak D call TRBD1 (7 bases). Trimming removed 3 bases from V and 5 bases from J, with 16 bases in between. The CDR3 is made up of 14 amino acids. CDR1 and CDR2 from the germline V gene are DFQATT and SNEGSKA (reference sequence). The CDR3 DNA follows: TGCAGTGCTAGTCCCCAGGGGGGAACGGAGACCCAGTACTTC. Translated: CSASPQGGTETQYF.

This clonotype was seen ten or more times. The chain joins TRBV20-1 to TRBJ2-3, with D possibly TRBD2 on 5 matching bases. V was clipped by 4 bases and J by 4 bases, with 18 bases between them. Germline V gene lookup returns CDR1 DFQATT and CDR2 SNEGSKA (reference sequence). The CDR3 totals 15 residues. The CDR3 is CSAIPRAILADTQYF. The DNA of the CDR3 is TGCAGTGCTATTCCGAGGGCTATCTTGGCAGATACGCAGTATTTT.

Many counts were recorded for this clonotype. The V and J genes are TRBV5-4 and TRBJ1-1, with D unclear. Germline V gene data show CDR1 as SGHNT and CDR2 as YYREEE (reference sequence). Trimming pared 4 bases from V and 8 bases from J, leaving 12 bases between. CDR3 length: 12 amino acids. The CDR3 coding sequence is TGTGCCAGCAGCGACGGGATGCCCGAAGCTTTCTTT. Its protein product is CASSDGMPEAFF.

This clonotype showed up just a few times. J is TRBJ2-7 and V is TRBV28, with 8 bases fitting TRBD1. The CDR3 is 16 residues long. CDR1 and CDR2 (germline): MDHEN, SYDVKM. Trimming at V came to 7 bases and at J to 4 bases, leaving 15 bases not matched to a gene. The CDR3: CASTPLLRQGRYEQYF. The CDR3 DNA reads TGTGCCAGCACCCCCCTACTCCGACAGGGGCGGTACGAGCAGTACTTC.

This clonotype was seen a handful of times. This chain uses TRBV11-2 with TRBJ2-3; D uncertain. Germline CDR1 and CDR2: SGHAT and FQNNGV. V was shortened by 2 bases and J by 5 bases, with 11 bases between the two germline ends. This CDR3 comprises 14 residues. The CDR3 sequence: CASSLRQIQDTQYF. The CDR3 DNA follows: TGTGCCAGCAGCTTACGTCAAATCCAAGATACGCAGTATTTT.

The CDR3 nucleotides read TGCAGCGTTGAAGTGAGGGGCCTTGAATACGAGCAGTACTTC. As protein: CSVEVRGLEYEQYF. V is TRBV29-1 and J is TRBJ2-7; D tentatively reads TRBD1 or TRBD2 (5 bases each). In germline, CDR1 is SQVTM, CDR2 ANQGSEA. V was cut by 1 base and J by 4 bases, with 14 bases left in between. The CDR3 is made up of 14 amino acids.

The chain couples TRBV29-1 to TRBJ1-3; no clear D gene. Germline CDR1 is SQVTM and CDR2 is ANQGSEA. The CDR3 spans 14 residues. V was shortened by 7 bases and J by 0 bases, with 13 bases between the two germline ends. Here the CDR3 DNA reads TGCAGCGCAGAGCTTGCACACTCTGGAAACACCATATATTTT. Its translation is CSAELAHSGNTIYF. Using reference TRBV29-1 and TRBJ1-3 for the parts outside the CDR3, the full variable domain is SAVISQKPSRDICQRGTSLTIQCQVDSQVTMMFWYRQQPGQSLTLIATANQGSEATYESGFVIDKFPISRPNLTFSTLTVSNMSPEDSSIYLCSAELAHSGNTIYFGEGSWLTVV.

This chain joins TRBV24-1 and TRBJ2-1; 12 bases align to TRBD2. The germline gives CDR1 KGHDR, CDR2 SFDVKD. The CDR3 is 18 amino acids. The V gene end was trimmed by 4 bases and the J gene end by 0 bases; junction bases not matched to a gene: 6. The CDR3, as DNA: TGTGCCACCAGTGACTACAAACTAGCGGGAGGCTCCTACAATGAGCAGTTCTTC. Amino acid sequence: CATSDYKLAGGSYNEQFF.

This clonotype was observed a few times. The V gene is TRBV20-1, the J gene TRBJ1-4, with D hard to call. Germline loops: CDR1 DFQATT, CDR2 SNEGSKA (reference sequence). This CDR3 contains 12 residues. The V and J ends lost 3 bases and 6 bases respectively, with 8 bases between them. This CDR3 is CSASSGDEKLFF. Here the CDR3 DNA reads TGCAGTGCTAGTTCTGGGGATGAAAAACTGTTTTTT.

V is TRBV7-9 and J is TRBJ2-5; no reliable D call. The length of the CDR3 is 15 residues. From germline, CDR1 is SEHNR and CDR2 FQNEAQ (reference sequence). Trimming took 5 bases from V and 0 from J, leaving 13 bases between them. The CDR3 protein is CASSPPWNYQETQYF. The CDR3 bases are TGTGCCAGCAGCCCGCCCTGGAACTACCAAGAGACCCAGTACTTC.